Reported below is one T cell receptor (beta chain). What it binds is unknown. This record belongs to a study of CD8+CD57+ T cells in acquired aplastic anemia. Study observations and caveats: Patients and controls shared 25 to 30 CD8+ CDR3 sequences.

Profiles of TCR beta VDJ and CDR3 were generated from a genomic DNA template. TCRdb called the reads again in MiXCR, with one record for every CDR3 protein. The sample shows 200,000 to 250,000 distinct CDR3 sequences, 50% to 70% of them seen only once. Flow cytometry had shown expanded CD8+CD57+ cells in the patients chosen for sequencing. The CDR3 spans 14 residues. CDR1 is SNHLY, CDR2 FYNNEI, per germline. The V gene lost 1 base and the J gene lost 1 base, with 5 bases spanning the gap. The J gene is TRBJ1-5, the V gene TRBV2; no clear D. Material for sequencing was sorted CD4+, CD8+, or CD8+CD57+ T cells (not recorded which) from PBMCs. The sequence came from a human donor with aplastic anemia. CDR3 DNA sequence: TGTGCCAGCAGTGAAGTTTCCAGCAATCAGCCCCAGCATTTT. Its protein is CASSEVSSNQPQHF. Combining the CDR3 with reference TRBV2 and TRBJ1-5 gives the whole variable domain EPEVTQTPSHQVTQMGQEVILRCVPISNHLYFYWYRQILGQKVEFLVSFYNNEISEKSEIFDDQFSVERPDGSNFTLKIRSTKLEDSAMYFCASSEVSSNQPQHFGDGTRLSIL.